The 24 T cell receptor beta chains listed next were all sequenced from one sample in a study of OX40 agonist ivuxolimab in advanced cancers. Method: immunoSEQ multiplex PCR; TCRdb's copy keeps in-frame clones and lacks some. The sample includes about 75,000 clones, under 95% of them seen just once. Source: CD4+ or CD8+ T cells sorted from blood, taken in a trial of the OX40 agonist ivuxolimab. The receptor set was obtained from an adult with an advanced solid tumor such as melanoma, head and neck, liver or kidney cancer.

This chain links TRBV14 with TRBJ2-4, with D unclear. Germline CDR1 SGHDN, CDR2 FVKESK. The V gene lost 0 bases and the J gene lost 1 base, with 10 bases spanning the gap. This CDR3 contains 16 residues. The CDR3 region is CASSQDEDGAKNIQYF. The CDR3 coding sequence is TGTGCCAGCAGCCAAGATGAGGATGGTGCCAAAAACATTCAGTACTTC.

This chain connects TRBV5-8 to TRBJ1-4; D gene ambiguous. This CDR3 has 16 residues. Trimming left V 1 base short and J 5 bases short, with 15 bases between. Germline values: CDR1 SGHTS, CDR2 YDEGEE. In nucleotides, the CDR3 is TGTGCCAGCAGCTTGTCGCGGAGCCTCGGCAATGAAAAACTGTTTTTT. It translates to CASSLSRSLGNEKLFF. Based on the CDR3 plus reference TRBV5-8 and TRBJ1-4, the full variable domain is EAGVTQSPTHLIKTRGQQATLRCSPISGHTSVYWYQQALGLGLQFLLWYDEGEERNRGNFPPRFSGRQFPNYSSELNVNALELEDSALYLCASSLSRSLGNEKLFFGSGTQLSVL.

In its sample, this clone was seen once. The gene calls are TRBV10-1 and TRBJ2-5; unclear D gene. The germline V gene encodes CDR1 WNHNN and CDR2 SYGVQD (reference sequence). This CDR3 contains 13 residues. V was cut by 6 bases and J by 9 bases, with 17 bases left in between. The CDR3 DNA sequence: TGCGCCAGCAGCCCGCCCGGTTATGGGGCCCAGTACTTC. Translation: CASSPPGYGAQYF.

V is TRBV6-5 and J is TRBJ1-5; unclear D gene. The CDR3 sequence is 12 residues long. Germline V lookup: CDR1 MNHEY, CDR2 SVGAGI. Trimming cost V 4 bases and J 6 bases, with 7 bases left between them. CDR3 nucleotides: TGTGCCAGCAGTTTCGGCGGTCAGCCCCAGCATTTT. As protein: CASSFGGQPQHF.

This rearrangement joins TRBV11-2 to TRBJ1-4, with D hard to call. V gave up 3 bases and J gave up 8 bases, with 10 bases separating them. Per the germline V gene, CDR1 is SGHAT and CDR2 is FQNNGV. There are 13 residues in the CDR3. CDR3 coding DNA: TGTGCCAGCAGCTTCTCGGGCGGCGAAAAACTGTTTTTT. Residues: CASSFSGGEKLFF.

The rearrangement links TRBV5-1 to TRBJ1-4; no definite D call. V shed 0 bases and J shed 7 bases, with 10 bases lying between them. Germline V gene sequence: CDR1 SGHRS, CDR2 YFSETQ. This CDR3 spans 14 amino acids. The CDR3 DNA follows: TGCGCCAGCAGCTTGGCCGGGGTCAGTGAAAAACTGTTTTTT. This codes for CASSLAGVSEKLFF.

The CDR3 nucleotides are TGTGCCAGCAGCTTGGAAGGGGGCGCGTACCAATACTTC. Residues: CASSLEGGAYQYF. The chain is built from TRBV5-4 and TRBJ2-7; 7 bases fit TRBD1. The CDR3 consists of 13 residues. The V segment lost 0 bases and the J segment 13 bases; nucleotides outside the gene matches: 10. Germline assignment: CDR1 SGHNT and CDR2 YYREEE (reference sequence).

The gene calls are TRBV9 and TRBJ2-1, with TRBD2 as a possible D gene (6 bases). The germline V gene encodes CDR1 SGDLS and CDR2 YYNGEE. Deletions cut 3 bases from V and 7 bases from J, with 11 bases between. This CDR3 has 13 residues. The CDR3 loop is CASSGSGGNEQFF. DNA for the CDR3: TGTGCCAGCAGCGGGTCTGGGGGGAATGAGCAGTTCTTC. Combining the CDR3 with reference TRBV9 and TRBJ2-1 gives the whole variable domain DSGVTQTPKHLITATGQRVTLRCSPRSGDLSVYWYQQSLDQGLQFLIQYYNGEERAKGNILERFSAQQFPDLHSELNLSSLELGDSALYFCASSGSGGNEQFFGPGTRLTVL.

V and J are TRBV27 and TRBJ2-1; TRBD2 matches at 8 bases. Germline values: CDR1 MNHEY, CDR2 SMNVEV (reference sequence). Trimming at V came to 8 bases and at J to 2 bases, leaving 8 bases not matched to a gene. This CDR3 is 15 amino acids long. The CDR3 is CASQTLREAYNEQFF. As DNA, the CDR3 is TGTGCCAGCCAAACTTTGCGGGAGGCCTACAATGAGCAGTTCTTC.

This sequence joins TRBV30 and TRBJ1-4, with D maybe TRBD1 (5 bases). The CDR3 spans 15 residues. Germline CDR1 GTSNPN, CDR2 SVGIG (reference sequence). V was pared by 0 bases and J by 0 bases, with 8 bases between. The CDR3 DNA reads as TGTGCCTGGAGTGTACAGGTTGCAACTAATGAAAAACTGTTTTTT. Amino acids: CAWSVQVATNEKLFF.

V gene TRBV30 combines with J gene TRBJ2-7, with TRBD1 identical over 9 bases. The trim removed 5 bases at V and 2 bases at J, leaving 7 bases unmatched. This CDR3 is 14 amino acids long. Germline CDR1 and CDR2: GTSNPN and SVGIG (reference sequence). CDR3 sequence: CAWGPGTGPYEQYF. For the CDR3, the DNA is TGTGCCTGGGGGCCCGGGACAGGGCCCTACGAGCAGTACTTC.

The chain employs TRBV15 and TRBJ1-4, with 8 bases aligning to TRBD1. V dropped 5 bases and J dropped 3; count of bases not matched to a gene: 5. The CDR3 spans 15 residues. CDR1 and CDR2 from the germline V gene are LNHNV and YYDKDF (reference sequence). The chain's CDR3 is CATSADRGPNEKLFF. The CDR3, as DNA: TGTGCCACCAGCGCAGACAGGGGACCTAATGAAAAACTGTTTTTT.

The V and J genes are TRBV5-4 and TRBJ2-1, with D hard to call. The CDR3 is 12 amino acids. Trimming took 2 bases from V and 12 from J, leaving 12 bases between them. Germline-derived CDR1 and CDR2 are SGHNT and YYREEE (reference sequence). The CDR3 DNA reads TGTGCCAGCAGCTTAGAGACAAGAGGGCAGTTCTTC. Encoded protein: CASSLETRGQFF.

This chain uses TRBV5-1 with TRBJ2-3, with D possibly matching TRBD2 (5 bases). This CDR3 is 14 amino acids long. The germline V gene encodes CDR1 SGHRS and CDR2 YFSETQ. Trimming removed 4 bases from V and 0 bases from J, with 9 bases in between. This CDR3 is CASSPTTSTDTQYF. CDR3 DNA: TGCGCCAGCAGCCCGACTACTAGCACAGATACGCAGTATTTT.

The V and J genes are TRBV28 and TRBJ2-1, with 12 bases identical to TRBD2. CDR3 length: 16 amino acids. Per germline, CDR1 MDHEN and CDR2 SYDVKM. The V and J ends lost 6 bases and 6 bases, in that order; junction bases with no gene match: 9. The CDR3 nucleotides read TGTGCCAGCAGAAGAGGACTAGCGGGATCGTTCAATGAGCAGTTCTTC. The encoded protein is CASRRGLAGSFNEQFF.

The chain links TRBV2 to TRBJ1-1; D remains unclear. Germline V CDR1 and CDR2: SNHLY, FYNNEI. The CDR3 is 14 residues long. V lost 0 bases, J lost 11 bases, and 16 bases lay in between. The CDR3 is CASSEALWASRAFF. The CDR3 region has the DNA TGTGCCAGCAGTGAAGCGCTATGGGCTTCCCGGGCTTTCTTT.

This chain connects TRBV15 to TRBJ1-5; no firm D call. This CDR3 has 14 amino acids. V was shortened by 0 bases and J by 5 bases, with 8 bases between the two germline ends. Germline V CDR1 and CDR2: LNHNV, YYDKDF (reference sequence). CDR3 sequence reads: CATSRDQGDQPQHF. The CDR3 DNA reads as TGTGCCACCAGCAGAGATCAAGGAGATCAGCCCCAGCATTTT.

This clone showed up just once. For the CDR3, the DNA is TGTGCCAGCAGCTTAGGCACCGGGGGCGATCAGCCCCAGCATTTT. Translation gives CASSLGTGGDQPQHF. The chain has TRBV7-9 and TRBJ1-5, with D possibly being TRBD1 (6 bases). V lost 1 base to trimming and J lost 5 bases, with 12 bases between them. Looked up from germline, CDR1 is SEHNR and CDR2 is FQNEAQ (reference sequence). The CDR3 runs 15 residues.

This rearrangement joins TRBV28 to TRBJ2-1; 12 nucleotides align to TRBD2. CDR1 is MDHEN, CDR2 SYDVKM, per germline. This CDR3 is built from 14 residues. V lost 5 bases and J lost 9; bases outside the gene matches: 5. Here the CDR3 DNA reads TGTGCCAGCAGTACTAGCGGGAGGTCGGGTGAGCAGTTCTTC. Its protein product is CASSTSGRSGEQFF.

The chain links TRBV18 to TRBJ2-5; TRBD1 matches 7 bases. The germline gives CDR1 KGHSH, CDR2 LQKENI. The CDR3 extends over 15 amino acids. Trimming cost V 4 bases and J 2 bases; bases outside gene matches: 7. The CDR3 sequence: CASSLSDRKQETQYF. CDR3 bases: TGTGCCAGCTCACTCTCGGACAGGAAGCAAGAGACCCAGTACTTC.

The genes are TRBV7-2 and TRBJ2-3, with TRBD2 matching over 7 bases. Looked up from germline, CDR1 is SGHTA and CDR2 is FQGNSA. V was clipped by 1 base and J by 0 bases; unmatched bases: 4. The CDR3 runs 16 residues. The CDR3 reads CASSLGGGLSTDTQYF. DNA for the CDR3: TGTGCCAGCAGCTTAGGGGGGGGTCTGAGCACAGATACGCAGTATTTT.

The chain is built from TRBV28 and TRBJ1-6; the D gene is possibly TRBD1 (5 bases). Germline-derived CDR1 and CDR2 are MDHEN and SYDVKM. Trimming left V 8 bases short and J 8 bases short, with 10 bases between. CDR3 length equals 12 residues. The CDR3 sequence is CASVRGDSPLHF. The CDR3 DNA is TGTGCCAGCGTTAGGGGAGATTCACCCCTCCACTTT.

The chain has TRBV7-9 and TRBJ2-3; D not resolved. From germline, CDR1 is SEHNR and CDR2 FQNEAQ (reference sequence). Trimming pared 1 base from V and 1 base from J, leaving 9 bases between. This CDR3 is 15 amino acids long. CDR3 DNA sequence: TGTGCCAGCAGCTTAGGGGCCGAGGGCACAGATACGCAGTATTTT. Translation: CASSLGAEGTDTQYF. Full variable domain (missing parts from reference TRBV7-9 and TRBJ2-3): DTGVSQNPRHKITKRGQNVTFRCDPISEHNRLYWYRQTLGQGPEFLTYFQNEAQLEKSRLLSDRFSAERPKGSFSTLEIQRTEQGDSAMYLCASSLGAEGTDTQYFGPGTRLTVL.

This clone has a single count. The CDR3 spells CASSPPAGPNEKLFF. The CDR3 DNA sequence: TGCGCCAGCAGCCCGCCAGCAGGGCCTAATGAAAAACTGTTTTTT. The chain uses TRBV5-1 and TRBJ1-4; TRBD1 is a possible D gene (5 bases). With 4 bases removed from V and 3 bases from J, the gap between germline ends came to 13 bases. The CDR3 runs 15 residues. Per the germline V gene, CDR1 is SGHRS and CDR2 is YFSETQ.